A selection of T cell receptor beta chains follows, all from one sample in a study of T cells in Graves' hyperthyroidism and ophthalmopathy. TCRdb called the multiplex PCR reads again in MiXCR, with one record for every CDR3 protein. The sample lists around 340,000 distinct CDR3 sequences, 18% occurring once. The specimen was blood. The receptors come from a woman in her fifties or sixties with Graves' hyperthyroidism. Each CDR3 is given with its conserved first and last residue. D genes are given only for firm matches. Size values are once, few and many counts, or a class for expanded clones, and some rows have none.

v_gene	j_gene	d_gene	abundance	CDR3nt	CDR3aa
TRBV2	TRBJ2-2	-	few	TGTGCCAGCAGTGCATCAGGGCATGGTTCCGGGGAGCTGTTTTTT	CASSASGHGSGELFF
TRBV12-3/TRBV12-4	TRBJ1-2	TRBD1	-	TGTGCCAGCAGTACTGGGACAGAACACTATGGCTACACCTTC	CASSTGTEHYGYTF
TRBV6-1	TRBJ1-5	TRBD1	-	TGTGCCAGCAATATTCGGGACAGGGATCCGCCCCAGCATTTT	CASNIRDRDPPQHF
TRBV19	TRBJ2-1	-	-	TGTGCCAGTAATGGCTACAATGAGCAGTTCTTC	CASNGYNEQFF
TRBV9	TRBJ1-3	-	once	TGTGCCAGCAATGTGAACGGCATGTCTGGAAACACCATATATTTT	CASNVNGMSGNTIYF
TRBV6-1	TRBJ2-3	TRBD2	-	TGTGCCAGCGTTTTGGGACTAGCGGGAGGTGTGAATACGCAGTATTTT	CASVLGLAGGVNTQYF
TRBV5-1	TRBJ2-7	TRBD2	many	TGCGCCAGCAGCACGACCCGGACTAGCGGGAATACCTACGAGCAGTACTTC	CASSTTRTSGNTYEQYF
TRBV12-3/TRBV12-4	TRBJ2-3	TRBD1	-	TGTGCCAGCAGCCCACAGACAGGGGGAAACACAGGTACGCAGTATTTT	CASSPQTGGNTGTQYF
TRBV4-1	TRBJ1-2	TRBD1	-	TGCGCCAGCAGCCAAGGGGGGACAGGGGACGAAGGCTACACCTTC	CASSQGGTGDEGYTF
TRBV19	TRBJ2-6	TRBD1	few	TGTGCCAGTAGTATCCAGGGACAGGGGGTTGGGGCCAACGTCCTGACTTTC	CASSIQGQGVGANVLTF
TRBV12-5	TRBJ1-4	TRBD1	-	TGTGCTAGTGGTTTGGACAGGGGTGGAACTAATGAAAAACTGTTTTTT	CASGLDRGGTNEKLFF
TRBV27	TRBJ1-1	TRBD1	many	TGTGCCAGCACCAAGGGGGCTGGGACTGAAGCTTTCTTT	CASTKGAGTEAFF
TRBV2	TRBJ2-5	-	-	TGTGCCAGCAGTATAGTCAGCGAAATATACTTC	CASSIVSEIYF
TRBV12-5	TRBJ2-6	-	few	TGTGCTAGTGGTTCCGGACACCGCTCTGGGGCCAACGTCCTGACTTTC	CASGSGHRSGANVLTF
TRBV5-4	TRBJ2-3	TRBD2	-	TGTGCCAGCAGCCCTGCCCCTAGCGGGGACACAGATACGCAGTATTTT	CASSPAPSGDTDTQYF
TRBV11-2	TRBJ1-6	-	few	TGTGCCAGCAGTCACGGGGGTAATTCACCCCTCCACTTT	CASSHGGNSPLHF
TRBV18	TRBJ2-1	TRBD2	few	TGTGCCAGCTCACCGGGAGCGGGGGAGAGCTCCTACAATGAGCAGTTCTTC	CASSPGAGESSYNEQFF
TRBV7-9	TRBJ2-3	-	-	TGTGCCAGCAGCCTAGGGGGGAACAGAGATACGCAGTATTTT	CASSLGGNRDTQYF
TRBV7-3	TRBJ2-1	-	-	TGTGCCAGCAGCAAATCAGGGGCGAGCAATGAGCAGTTCTTC	CASSKSGASNEQFF
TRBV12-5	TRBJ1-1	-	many	TGTGCTAGTGGTTTGTCGGCAGGCGGGTACACTGAAGCTTTCTTT	CASGLSAGGYTEAFF
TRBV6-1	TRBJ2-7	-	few	TGTGCCAGCATCAAATGGGACGGAACCTACGAGCAGTACTTC	CASIKWDGTYEQYF
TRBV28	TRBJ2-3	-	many	TGTGCCAGCAGTTTTAGGGAGACAGATACGCAGTATTTT	CASSFRETDTQYF
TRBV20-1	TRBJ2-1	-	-	TGCAGTGCTTCATGGGGGGCTAGCGAAAGTCTGGCCTACAATGAGCAGTTCTTC	CSASWGASESLAYNEQFF
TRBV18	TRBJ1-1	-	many	TGTGCCAGCTCATCCCAGACAGGGAACACTGAAGCTTTCTTT	CASSSQTGNTEAFF
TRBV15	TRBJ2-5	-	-	TGTGCCACCAGCAGCAGGGTCGTCGAGACCCAGTACTTC	CATSSRVVETQYF
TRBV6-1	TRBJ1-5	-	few	TGTGCCAGCAATAGGGCCGACAGGAGCTATAGCAATCAGCCCCAGCATTTT	CASNRADRSYSNQPQHF
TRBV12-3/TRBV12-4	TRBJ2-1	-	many	TGTGCCAGCAGTTTCCCAGGGGGGGAGCAGTTCTTC	CASSFPGGEQFF
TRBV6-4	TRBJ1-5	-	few	TGTGCCAGCAGTGAAAGTACCGGTGGCAATCAGCCCCAGCATTTT	CASSESTGGNQPQHF
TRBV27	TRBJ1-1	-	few	TGTGCCAGCAGTGGCCCCCAAAGCCCGGGGCACACTGAAGCTTTCTTT	CASSGPQSPGHTEAFF
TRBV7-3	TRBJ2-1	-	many	TGTGCCAGCAGCTTAAGTCCAAACAATGAGCAGTTCTTC	CASSLSPNNEQFF
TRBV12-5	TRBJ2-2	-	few	TGTGCTAGTGGTTTGGTAAAGGGTTCGAACACCGGGGAGCTGTTTTTT	CASGLVKGSNTGELFF
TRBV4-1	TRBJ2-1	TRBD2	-	TGCGCCAGCAGCCAGACGGGACTACCCCCCTACAATGAGCAGTTCTTC	CASSQTGLPPYNEQFF
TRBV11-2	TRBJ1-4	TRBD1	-	TGTGCCAGCAGCCGGGACAGGGCCCGAAATGAAAAACTGTTTTTT	CASSRDRARNEKLFF
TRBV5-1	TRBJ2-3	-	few	TGCGCCAGCAGCTTGGCCGACATGACCGATACGCAGTATTTT	CASSLADMTDTQYF
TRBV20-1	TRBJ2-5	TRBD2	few	TGCAGTGCTCCTCCGGGACTAGACCAAGAGACCCAGTACTTC	CSAPPGLDQETQYF
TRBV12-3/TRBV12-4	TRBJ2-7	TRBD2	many	TGTGCCAGCAGTCCTAGCGGGAGGGTATACGAGCAGTACTTC	CASSPSGRVYEQYF
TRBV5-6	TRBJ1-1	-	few	TGTGCCAGCAGCTTGAATGGGGCAAACACTGAAGCTTTCTTT	CASSLNGANTEAFF
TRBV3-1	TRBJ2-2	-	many	TGTGCCAGCAGCCTCGGGCCGCTGAACACCGGGGAGCTGTTTTTT	CASSLGPLNTGELFF
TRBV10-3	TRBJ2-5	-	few	TGTGCCATCAGTGAGTCAGGCAGGGACGAGACCCAGTACTTC	CAISESGRDETQYF
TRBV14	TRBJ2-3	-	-	TGTGCCAGCAGCCAAATAAATAGCCTCAACCCCACAGATACGCAGTATTTT	CASSQINSLNPTDTQYF
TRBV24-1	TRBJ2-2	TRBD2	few	TGTGCCACCAGTGATCTGACTAGCGGGATCCCGAACACCGGGGAGCTGTTTTTT	CATSDLTSGIPNTGELFF
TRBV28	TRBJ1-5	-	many	TGTGCCAGCAGTCAAATCCGGGATAGCAATCAGCCCCAGCATTTT	CASSQIRDSNQPQHF
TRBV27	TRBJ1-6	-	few	TGTGCCAGCAGTGCCCCGGGGTCGGGACCCCTCCACTTT	CASSAPGSGPLHF
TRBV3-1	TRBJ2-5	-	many	TGTGCCAGCAGCCAAGTCCAACCAGCAGAGACCCAGTACTTC	CASSQVQPAETQYF
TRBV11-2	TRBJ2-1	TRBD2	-	TGTGCCAGCAGCCACACCCGAGCGGGACCCTCCTACAATGAGCAGTTCTTC	CASSHTRAGPSYNEQFF
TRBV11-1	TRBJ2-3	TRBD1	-	TGTGCCAGCAGCCACCAGGGGGGCACAGATACGCAGTATTTT	CASSHQGGTDTQYF
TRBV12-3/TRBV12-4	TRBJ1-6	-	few	TGTGCCAGCAAGACTACAGGTGTAAATTCACCCCTCCACTTT	CASKTTGVNSPLHF
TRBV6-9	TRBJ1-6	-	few	TGTGCCAGCAGTTTCTTCTCCTTATCCCATAATTCACCCCTCCACTTT	CASSFFSLSHNSPLHF
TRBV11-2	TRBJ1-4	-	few	TGTGCCAGCAGCTTTACTCCGGGGGATGAAAAACTGTTTTTT	CASSFTPGDEKLFF
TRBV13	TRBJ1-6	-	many	TGTGCCAGCAGCCACCGACCGTCACCCCTCCACTTT	CASSHRPSPLHF
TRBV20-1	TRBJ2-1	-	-	TGCAGTGCCATGGACAGGTATACAGCGGGAGACCTCAATGAGCAGTTCTTC	CSAMDRYTAGDLNEQFF
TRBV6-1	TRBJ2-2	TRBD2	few	TGTGCCAGCATCGGACTAGTCGGGTCCGGGGAGCTGTTTTTT	CASIGLVGSGELFF